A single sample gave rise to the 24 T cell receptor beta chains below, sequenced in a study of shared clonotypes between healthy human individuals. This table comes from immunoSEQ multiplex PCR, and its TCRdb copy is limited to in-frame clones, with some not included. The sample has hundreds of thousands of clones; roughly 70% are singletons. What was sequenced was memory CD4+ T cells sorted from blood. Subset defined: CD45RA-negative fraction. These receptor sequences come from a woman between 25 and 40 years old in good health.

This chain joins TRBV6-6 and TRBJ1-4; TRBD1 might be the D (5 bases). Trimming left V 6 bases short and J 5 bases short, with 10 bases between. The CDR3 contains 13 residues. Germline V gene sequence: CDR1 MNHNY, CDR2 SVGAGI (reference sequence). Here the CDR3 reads CASRGEGNEKLFF. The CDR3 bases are TGTGCCAGCAGAGGGGAGGGAAATGAAAAACTGTTTTTT.

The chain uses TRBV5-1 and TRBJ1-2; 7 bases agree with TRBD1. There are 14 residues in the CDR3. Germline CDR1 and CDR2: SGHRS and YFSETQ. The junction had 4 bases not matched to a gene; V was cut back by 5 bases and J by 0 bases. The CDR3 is CASSSGGANYGYTF. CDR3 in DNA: TGCGCCAGCAGTTCAGGGGGAGCTAACTATGGCTACACCTTC.

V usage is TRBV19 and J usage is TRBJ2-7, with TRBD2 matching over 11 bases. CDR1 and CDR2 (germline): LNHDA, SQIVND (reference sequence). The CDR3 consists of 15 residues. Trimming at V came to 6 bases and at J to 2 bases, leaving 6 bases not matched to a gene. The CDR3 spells CASRPGTSGTYEQYF. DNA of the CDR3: TGTGCCAGTAGGCCCGGGACTAGCGGCACCTACGAGCAGTACTTC. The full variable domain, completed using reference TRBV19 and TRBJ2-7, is DGGITQSPKYLFRKEGQNVTLSCEQNLNHDAMYWYRQDPGQGLRLIYYSQIVNDFQKGDIAEGYSVSREKKESFPLTVTSAQKNPTAFYLCASRPGTSGTYEQYFGPGTRLTVT.

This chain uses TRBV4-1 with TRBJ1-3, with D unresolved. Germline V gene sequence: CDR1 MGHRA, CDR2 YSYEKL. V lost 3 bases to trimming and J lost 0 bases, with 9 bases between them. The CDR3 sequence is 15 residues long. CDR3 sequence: CASSHADGSGNTIYF. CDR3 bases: TGCGCCAGCAGCCATGCTGACGGCTCTGGAAACACCATATATTTT.

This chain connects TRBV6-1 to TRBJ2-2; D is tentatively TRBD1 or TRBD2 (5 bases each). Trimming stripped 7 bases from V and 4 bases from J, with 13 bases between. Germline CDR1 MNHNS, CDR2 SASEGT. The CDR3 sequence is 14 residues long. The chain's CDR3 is CASTQGRSTGELFF. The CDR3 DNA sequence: TGTGCCAGCACTCAGGGACGGAGCACCGGGGAGCTGTTTTTT.

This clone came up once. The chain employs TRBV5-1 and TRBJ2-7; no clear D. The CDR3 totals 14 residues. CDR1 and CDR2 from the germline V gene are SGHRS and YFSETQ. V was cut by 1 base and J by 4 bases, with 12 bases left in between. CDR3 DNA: TGCGCCAGCAGCTTGAATCCGGAACGGTACGAGCAGTACTTC. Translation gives CASSLNPERYEQYF.

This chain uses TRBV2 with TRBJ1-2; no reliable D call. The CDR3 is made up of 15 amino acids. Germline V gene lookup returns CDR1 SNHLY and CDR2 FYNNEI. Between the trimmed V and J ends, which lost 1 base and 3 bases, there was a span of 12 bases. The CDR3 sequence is CASSEEEGLDYGYTF. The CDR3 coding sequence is TGTGCCAGCAGTGAAGAGGAGGGTTTAGACTATGGCTACACCTTC.

CDR3 region: CASSLRVLDTEAFF. The CDR3 region has the DNA TGTGCCAGCAGTTTAAGGGTATTGGACACTGAAGCTTTCTTT. The chain has TRBV27 and TRBJ1-1; D is undetermined. CDR3 length: 14 amino acids. V was clipped by 2 bases and J by 3 bases, with 10 bases between them. The germline CDR1 and CDR2 sequences are MNHEY and SMNVEV (reference sequence).

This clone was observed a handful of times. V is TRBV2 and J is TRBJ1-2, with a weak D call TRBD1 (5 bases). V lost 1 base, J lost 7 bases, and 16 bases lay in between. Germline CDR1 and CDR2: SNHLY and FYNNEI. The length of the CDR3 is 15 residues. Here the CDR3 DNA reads TGTGCCAGCAGTGAAGTACAGGCAAAGGGCTCTGGCTACACCTTC. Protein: CASSEVQAKGSGYTF.

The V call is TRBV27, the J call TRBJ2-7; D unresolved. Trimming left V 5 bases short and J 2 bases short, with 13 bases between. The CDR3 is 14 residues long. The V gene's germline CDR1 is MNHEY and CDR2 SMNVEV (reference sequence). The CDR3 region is CASSRYQTPYEQYF. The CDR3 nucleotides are TGTGCCAGCAGTCGATACCAAACCCCCTACGAGCAGTACTTC.

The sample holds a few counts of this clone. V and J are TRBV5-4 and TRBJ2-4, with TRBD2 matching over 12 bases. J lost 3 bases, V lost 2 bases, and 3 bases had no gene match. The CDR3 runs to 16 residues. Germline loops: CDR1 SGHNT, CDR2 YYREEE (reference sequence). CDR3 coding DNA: TGTGCCAGCAGCTTAGGACTAGCGGGACTCAAAAACATTCAGTACTTC. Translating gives CASSLGLAGLKNIQYF.

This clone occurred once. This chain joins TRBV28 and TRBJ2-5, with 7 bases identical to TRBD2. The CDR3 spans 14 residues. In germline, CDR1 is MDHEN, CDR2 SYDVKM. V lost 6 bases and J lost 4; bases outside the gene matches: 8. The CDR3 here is CASRSGTIGETQYF. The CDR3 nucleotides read TGTGCCAGCAGATCCGGGACTATCGGAGAGACCCAGTACTTC.

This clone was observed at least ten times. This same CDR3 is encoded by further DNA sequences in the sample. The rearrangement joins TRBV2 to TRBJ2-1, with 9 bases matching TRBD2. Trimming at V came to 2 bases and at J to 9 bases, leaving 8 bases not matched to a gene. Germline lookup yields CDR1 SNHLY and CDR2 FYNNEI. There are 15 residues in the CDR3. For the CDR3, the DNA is TGTGCCAGCAGTGAACGTGCGGGAGGGCCGGGTGAGCAGTTCTTC. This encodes CASSERAGGPGEQFF.

The CDR3 nucleotides are TGCGCCAGCAGCACCAGACAGGGGTACTCCTACGAGCAGTACTTC. This translates into CASSTRQGYSYEQYF. The chain has TRBV5-1 and TRBJ2-7; 8 bases agree with TRBD1. The J segment lost 0 bases and the V segment lost 4 bases, leaving 6 bases of the junction unmatched. Germline V CDR1 and CDR2: SGHRS, YFSETQ. This CDR3 comprises 15 residues.

The CDR3 DNA reads as TGCGCCAGCAACCGGGGACTAGACTCGGCCGCTATCAATGAGCAGTTCTTC. This codes for CASNRGLDSAAINEQFF. The chain recombines TRBV5-1 with TRBJ2-1; 8 bases align to TRBD2. CDR1 SGHRS and CDR2 YFSETQ come from the germline V gene. V lost 6 bases, J lost 6 bases, and 17 bases stayed unmatched. The length of the CDR3 is 17 residues.

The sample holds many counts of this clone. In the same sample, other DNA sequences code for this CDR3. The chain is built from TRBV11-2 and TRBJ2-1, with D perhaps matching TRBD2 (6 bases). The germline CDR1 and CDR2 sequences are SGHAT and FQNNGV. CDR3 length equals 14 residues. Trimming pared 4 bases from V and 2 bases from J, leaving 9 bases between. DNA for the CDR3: TGTGCCAGCAGCTCGGGACTGGCCTACAATGAGCAGTTCTTC. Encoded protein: CASSSGLAYNEQFF.

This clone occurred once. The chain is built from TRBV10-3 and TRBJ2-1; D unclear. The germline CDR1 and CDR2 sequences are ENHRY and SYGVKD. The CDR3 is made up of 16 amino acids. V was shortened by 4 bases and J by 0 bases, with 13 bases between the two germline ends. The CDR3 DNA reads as TGTGCCATCAGTGCCGTCCCTAGTAGCTCCTACAATGAGCAGTTCTTC. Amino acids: CAISAVPSSSYNEQFF.

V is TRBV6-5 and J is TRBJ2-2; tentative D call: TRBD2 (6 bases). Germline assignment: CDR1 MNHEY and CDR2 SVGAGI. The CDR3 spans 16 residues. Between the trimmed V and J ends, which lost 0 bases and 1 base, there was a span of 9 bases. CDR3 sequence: CASSYSRGGNTGELFF. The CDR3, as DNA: TGTGCCAGCAGTTACTCAAGGGGAGGGAACACCGGGGAGCTGTTTTTT.

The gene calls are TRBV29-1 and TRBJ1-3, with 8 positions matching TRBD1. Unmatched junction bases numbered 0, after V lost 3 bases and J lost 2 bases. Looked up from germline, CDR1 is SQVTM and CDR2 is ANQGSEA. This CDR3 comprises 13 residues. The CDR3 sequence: CSVDRGPGNTIYF. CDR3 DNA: TGCAGCGTTGACAGGGGGCCTGGAAACACCATATATTTT.

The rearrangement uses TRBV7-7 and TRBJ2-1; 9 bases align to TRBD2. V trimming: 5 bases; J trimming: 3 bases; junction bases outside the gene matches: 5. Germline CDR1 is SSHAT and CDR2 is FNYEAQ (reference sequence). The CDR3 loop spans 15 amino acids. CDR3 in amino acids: CASSARLAVYNEQFF. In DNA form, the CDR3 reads TGTGCCAGCAGCGCAAGACTAGCGGTCTACAATGAGCAGTTCTTC.

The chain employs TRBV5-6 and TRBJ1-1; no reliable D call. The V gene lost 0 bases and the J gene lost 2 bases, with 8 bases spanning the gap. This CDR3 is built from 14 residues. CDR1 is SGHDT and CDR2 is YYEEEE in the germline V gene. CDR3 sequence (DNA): TGTGCCAGCAGCTTGGTCTTCGGTAACACTGAAGCTTTCTTT. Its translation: CASSLVFGNTEAFF.

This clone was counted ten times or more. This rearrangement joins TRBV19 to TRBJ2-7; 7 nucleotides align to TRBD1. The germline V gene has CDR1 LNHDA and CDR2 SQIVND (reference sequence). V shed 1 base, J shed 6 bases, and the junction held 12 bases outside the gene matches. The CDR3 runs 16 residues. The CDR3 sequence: CASSIAPPGQFSEQYF. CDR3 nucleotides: TGTGCCAGTAGTATAGCACCCCCGGGACAGTTTAGCGAGCAGTACTTC.

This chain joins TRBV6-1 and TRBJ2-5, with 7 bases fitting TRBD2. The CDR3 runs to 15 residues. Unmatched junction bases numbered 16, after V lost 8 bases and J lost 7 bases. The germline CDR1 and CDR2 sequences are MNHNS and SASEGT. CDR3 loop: CASLPTSAPLGTQYF. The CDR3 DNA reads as TGTGCCAGCCTGCCAACTAGCGCCCCTTTGGGGACCCAGTACTTC.

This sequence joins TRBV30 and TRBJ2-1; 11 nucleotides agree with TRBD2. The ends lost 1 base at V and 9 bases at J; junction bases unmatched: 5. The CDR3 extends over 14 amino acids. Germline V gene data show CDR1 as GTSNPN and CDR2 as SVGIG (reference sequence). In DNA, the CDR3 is TGTGCCTGGAGTGCGGGGACTAGCGGTATTGAGCAGTTCTTC. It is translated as CAWSAGTSGIEQFF.